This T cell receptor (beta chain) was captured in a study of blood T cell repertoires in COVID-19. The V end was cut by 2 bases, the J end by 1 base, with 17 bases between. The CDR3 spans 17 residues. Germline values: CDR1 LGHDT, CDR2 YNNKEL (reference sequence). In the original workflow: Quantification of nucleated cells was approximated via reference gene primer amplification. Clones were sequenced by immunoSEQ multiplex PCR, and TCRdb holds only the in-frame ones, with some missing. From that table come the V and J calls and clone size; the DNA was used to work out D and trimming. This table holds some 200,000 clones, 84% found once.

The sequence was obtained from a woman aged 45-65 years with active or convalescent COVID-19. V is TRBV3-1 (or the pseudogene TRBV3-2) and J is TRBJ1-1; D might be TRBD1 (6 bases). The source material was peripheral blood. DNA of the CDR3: TGTGCCAGCAGCCAATGGCCGGGGGGCGTGGGGAACACTGAAGCTTTCTTT. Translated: CASSQWPGGVGNTEAFF.